These T cell receptor beta chains were read from a single sample in a study of cytomegalovirus exposure and HLA in healthy donors. The protocol was immunoSEQ multiplex PCR, while the TCRdb copy is restricted to in-frame clones and leaves out a portion. The repertoire holds some 140,000 clones, with 73% as singletons. Sequenced input: PBMCs. All receptors derive from a woman in her thirties or forties in good health and CMV-seronegative. Each CDR3 is given with its conserved first and last residue. Each record gives: V gene, clone size, J gene, CDR3 protein. Only some rows state a clone size, as once, few, many or a class for expanded clones.

V gene: TRBV7-2; clone size: -; J gene: TRBJ1-5; CDR3 protein: CASTQGYTSNQPQHF
V gene: TRBV18; clone size: few; J gene: TRBJ1-1; CDR3 protein: CASSGGIRNTEAFF
V gene: TRBV16; clone size: -; J gene: TRBJ2-7; CDR3 protein: CASSQSGQPAYEQYF
V gene: TRBV27; clone size: -; J gene: TRBJ1-2; CDR3 protein: CASSLYISDYGYTF
V gene: TRBV6-6; clone size: -; J gene: TRBJ1-1; CDR3 protein: CATTLTGGTEAFF
V gene: TRBV2; clone size: -; J gene: TRBJ2-5; CDR3 protein: CASSEGRGGETQYF
V gene: TRBV7-9; clone size: -; J gene: -; CDR3 protein: CASSPSTGSYEQYF
V gene: TRBV5-6; clone size: -; J gene: TRBJ2-1; CDR3 protein: CASSSPPLDEQFF
V gene: TRBV2; clone size: -; J gene: TRBJ1-1; CDR3 protein: CASSEAAAEQTEAFF
V gene: TRBV5-4; clone size: -; J gene: TRBJ1-2; CDR3 protein: CASSLDLQGNGYTF
V gene: TRBV27; clone size: -; J gene: TRBJ1-2; CDR3 protein: CASSPGTGNYGYTF
V gene: TRBV5-4; clone size: -; J gene: TRBJ2-7; CDR3 protein: CASSQGTGTAYEQYF
V gene: TRBV28; clone size: -; J gene: TRBJ1-5; CDR3 protein: CASSFRGWRQPQHF
V gene: TRBV2; clone size: -; J gene: TRBJ2-5; CDR3 protein: CASSDRGETQYF
V gene: TRBV5-6; clone size: -; J gene: TRBJ2-5; CDR3 protein: CASSSIAGVEETQYF
V gene: TRBV7-6; clone size: -; J gene: TRBJ2-1; CDR3 protein: CASSKKKLTAYNEQFF
V gene: TRBV4-1; clone size: few; J gene: TRBJ2-7; CDR3 protein: CASSQVTGAYEQYF
V gene: TRBV10-3; clone size: -; J gene: TRBJ1-1; CDR3 protein: CAISATPFSDRRVGPEAFF
V gene: TRBV6-1; clone size: -; J gene: TRBJ2-7; CDR3 protein: CASSEARGPWSSYEQYF
V gene: TRBV9; clone size: -; J gene: TRBJ1-3; CDR3 protein: CASSQTGSGNTIYF
V gene: TRBV18; clone size: once; J gene: TRBJ1-2; CDR3 protein: CASSPSTGGSNYGYTF
V gene: TRBV7-2; clone size: -; J gene: TRBJ1-3; CDR3 protein: CASSFRQGSPSGSGNTIYF